This note documents a single T cell receptor (beta chain) sequence. Its antigen remains unidentified. Germline V lookup: CDR1 KGHSH, CDR2 LQKENI. This CDR3 is built from 14 residues. V lost 8 bases, J lost 0 bases, and 13 bases lay in between. These data belong to a study of cytomegalovirus exposure and HLA in healthy donors. Study in general: The platform used for the 120 validation repertoires matched that of the 600 to 800 first-cohort repertoires, a later analysis reported. Study-wide results and caveats: Specificity of three CMV-associated chains for CMV antigens was verified in vitro.

Repertoires were generated with immunoSEQ multiplex PCR, while TCRdb's copy carries only in-frame clones and drops some. The sample has about 65,000 clones, approximately 93% seen once. The chain recombines TRBV18 with TRBJ1-1, with D uncertain. This sequence originates from a man younger than 35 in good health and CMV-seropositive. Sample: PBMCs. DNA of the CDR3: TGTGCCAGCGTGATGACTCCAATGAACACTGAAGCTTTCTTT. Protein sequence: CASVMTPMNTEAFF.